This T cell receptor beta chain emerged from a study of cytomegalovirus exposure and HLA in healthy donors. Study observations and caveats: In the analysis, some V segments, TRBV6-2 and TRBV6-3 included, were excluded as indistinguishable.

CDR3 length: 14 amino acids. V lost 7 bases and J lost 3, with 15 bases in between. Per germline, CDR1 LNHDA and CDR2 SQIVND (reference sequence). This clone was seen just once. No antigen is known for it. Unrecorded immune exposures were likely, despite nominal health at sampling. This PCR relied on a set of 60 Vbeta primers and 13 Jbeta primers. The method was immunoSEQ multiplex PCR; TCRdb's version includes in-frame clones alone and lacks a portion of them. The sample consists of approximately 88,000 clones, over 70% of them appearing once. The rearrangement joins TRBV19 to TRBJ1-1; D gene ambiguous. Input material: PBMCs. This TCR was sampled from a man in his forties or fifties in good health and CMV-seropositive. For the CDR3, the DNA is TGTGCCAGTAACCGCGGAGGGTTGGACACTGAAGCTTTCTTT. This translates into CASNRGGLDTEAFF. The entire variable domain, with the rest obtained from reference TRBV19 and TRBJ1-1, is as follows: DGGITQSPKYLFRKEGQNVTLSCEQNLNHDAMYWYRQDPGQGLRLIYYSQIVNDFQKGDIAEGYSVSREKKESFPLTVTSAQKNPTAFYLCASNRGGLDTEAFFGQGTRLTVV.